This T cell receptor beta chain was profiled in a study of shared clonotypes between healthy human individuals. Notes on the study in general: A generally larger estimated richness was seen in naive subsets than in memory subsets.

As to this clone: Its antigen is unknown.

CD45RO-negative cells were positively selected for CCR7, leaving out terminally differentiated effector memory CD45RA+ cells. Using immunoSEQ multiplex PCR, the repertoire was profiled, and TCRdb retains in-frame clones only, with some absent. The data hold over 2 million clones, with about 95% observed a single time. The receptor's source is a man aged 18 to 35 in good health. Sequenced: naive CD8+ T cells sorted from blood.

CDR3 nucleotides: TGTGCCAGCAGTCCAGGACAGGCGTCAACTAATGAAAAACTGTTTTTT. Protein: CASSPGQASTNEKLFF. The J gene is TRBJ1-4, the V gene TRBV28, with 7 bases matching TRBD1. Germline CDR1 is MDHEN and CDR2 is SYDVKM. The CDR3 extends over 16 amino acids. The V and J ends lost 5 bases and 0 bases, in that order; junction bases with no gene match: 6.